This T cell receptor beta chain was profiled in a study of blood T cells in healthy people across ages. Findings of the study overall: Donor CMV infection status was unknown, possibly confounding age-related changes in expanded clonotypes. Long-lived donors had more naive CD4+ cells and higher diversity than aged donors.

Concerning this clonotype: The antigen remains undetermined. A much larger clonotype is one base distant, so this may be a read error.

The germline CDR1 and CDR2 sequences are SGHTA and FQGTGA. Trimming took off 3 bases at V and 12 bases at J, with 24 bases between the two ends. This CDR3 is built from 16 residues. Using a J-beta primer mix together with a sample-barcoded 5' primer, a second PCR was run for 7 to 11 cycles. Every cDNA molecule carried a tag from a template-switch adaptor bearing 12 random nucleotides. TCRdb recomputed calls from the 5' RACE reads with MiXCR, one row per CDR3 protein. The sample lists 650,000 to 800,000 distinct CDR3 sequences, over 40% occurring once. The sequenced sample was blood. The clonotype comes from a woman of 80 years or more in good health. The V call is TRBV7-3, the J call TRBJ2-1; either TRBD1 or TRBD2 may supply D (7 bases each). CDR3 protein: CASSFQGEGYIRGQFF. The CDR3 coding sequence is TGTGCCAGCAGCTTTCAGGGGGAGGGCTATATCCGCGGGCAGTTCTTC.